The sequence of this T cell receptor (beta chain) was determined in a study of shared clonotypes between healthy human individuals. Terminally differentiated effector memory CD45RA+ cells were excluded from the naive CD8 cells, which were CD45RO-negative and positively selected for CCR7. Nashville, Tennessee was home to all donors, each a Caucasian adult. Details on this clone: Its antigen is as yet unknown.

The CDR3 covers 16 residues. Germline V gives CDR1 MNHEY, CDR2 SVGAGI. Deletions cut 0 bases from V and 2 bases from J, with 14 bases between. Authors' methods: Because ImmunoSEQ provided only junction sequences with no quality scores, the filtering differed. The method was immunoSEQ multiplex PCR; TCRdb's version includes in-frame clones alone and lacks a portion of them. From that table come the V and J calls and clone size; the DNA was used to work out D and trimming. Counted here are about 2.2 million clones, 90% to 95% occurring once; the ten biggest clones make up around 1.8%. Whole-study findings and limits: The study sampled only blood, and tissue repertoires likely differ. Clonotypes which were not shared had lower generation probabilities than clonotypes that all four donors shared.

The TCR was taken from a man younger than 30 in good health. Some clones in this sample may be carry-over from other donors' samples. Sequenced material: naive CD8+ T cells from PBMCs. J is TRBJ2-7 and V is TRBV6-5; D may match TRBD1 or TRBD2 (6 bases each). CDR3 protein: CASSYSGGHVTYEQYF. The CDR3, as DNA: TGTGCCAGCAGTTACTCGGGGGGACATGTAACCTACGAGCAGTACTTC.